These 4 T cell receptor beta chains share one sample of origin, sequenced in a study of post-analysis software for immune sequencing data. Whole-study findings and limits: Elevated frequency relative to controls characterized a handful of TRBV segments in patients, TRBV5-6, TRBV5-1 and TRBV20-1 among them.

Their specific antigens are unknown. Unique molecular identifiers featured in each of the TCR beta cDNA libraries. Using its own MiXCR run on the PCR reads, TCRdb lists one record per CDR3 protein. The sample records 650,000 to 850,000 distinct CDR3 sequences, about 57% being singletons. Specimen: blood. These receptors were collected from a girl aged 5 to 17 with multiple sclerosis.

J is TRBJ2-4 and V is TRBV29-1, with TRBD2 identical over 11 bases. With the DNA end fitting TRBJ2-7 better, the J assignment may be wrong. This CDR3 comprises 17 residues. CDR1 and CDR2 from the germline V gene are SQVTM and ANQGSEA. CDR3 coding DNA: TGCAGCGTTGTGCCTAGCGGGAGGATTACCTCAACCTACGAGCAGTACTTC. It encodes CSVVPSGRITSTYEQYF.

This clonotype has just a few counts. The V gene is TRBV7-9, the J gene TRBJ1-2; TRBD1 matches 10 bases. The V gene end was trimmed by 3 bases and the J gene end by 6 bases; junction bases not matched to a gene: 4. The CDR3 totals 14 residues. Per the germline V gene, CDR1 is SEHNR and CDR2 is FQNEAQ (reference sequence). This chain's CDR3 is CASSFPGQGDGYTF. The CDR3 DNA follows: TGTGCCAGCAGCTTTCCTGGACAGGGGGATGGCTACACCTTC.

Turning to this clonotype: Mismatch with germline at one junction end may stem from a read error. V usage is TRBV24-1 and J usage is TRBJ2-7, with D perhaps matching TRBD2 (5 bases). Gene TRBJ2-5 matches the end of the DNA better, so the J call may be wrong. The CDR3 is made up of 15 amino acids. The germline V gene has CDR1 KGHDR and CDR2 SFDVKD. CDR3 amino acids: CAASDPGLEKETQYF. In nucleotides, the CDR3 is TGTGCCGCCAGTGACCCGGGGTTAGAGAAGGAGACCCAGTACTTC.

This rearrangement joins TRBV12-3 or TRBV12-4 to TRBJ1-1; a weak D match, TRBD1 (6 bases). The V end lost 5 bases, the J end lost 7 bases, and 14 bases lay between the germline ends. The CDR3 runs to 13 residues. Here the CDR3 DNA reads TGTGCCAGCAGTCCTCCGGGACAACTTGAAGCTTTCTTT. This encodes CASSPPGQLEAFF.